What follows describes a single TCR beta chain. No antigen is known for it. The sample carries other DNA sequences with the same CDR3. These data are taken from a study of shared clonotypes between healthy human individuals. Across the whole study: Each donor contributed plates that comprised three CD4 naive, three CD4 memory, two CD8 naive and one CD8 memory. Study results and caveats: In general, naive subsets displayed greater estimated richness than memory subsets did. The authors expected sequencing depth to affect clonotype sharing among donors. In a few donors, 4.5% to 5.5% of naive CD4 clonotypes appeared in common.

The method was immunoSEQ multiplex PCR; TCRdb's version includes in-frame clones alone and lacks a portion of them. Found here are about 700,000 clones, approximately 90% of them singletons; the top ten hold about a quarter. The V and J ends lost 5 bases and 5 bases respectively, with 6 bases between them. CDR3 size: 12 residues. The germline V gene has CDR1 MNHEY and CDR2 SVGAGI. Naivety among CD8 cells was defined by CD45RO negativity and positive CCR7 selection, thereby excluding terminally differentiated effector memory CD45RA+ cells. The chain links TRBV6-5 to TRBJ2-2; a weak D match, TRBD1 (5 bases). The sequence derives from a man aged 30 to 45 in good health. The sample consisted of naive CD8+ T cells sorted from blood. In DNA, the CDR3 is TGTGCCAGCAGTCGACAGACCGGGGAGCTGTTTTTT. This translates into CASSRQTGELFF.